This entry describes one T cell receptor (beta chain). The antigen remains undetermined. The data were obtained in a study of cytomegalovirus exposure and HLA in healthy donors. V was shortened by 3 bases and J by 0 bases, with 6 bases between the two germline ends. This CDR3 is built from 14 residues. Germline V gives CDR1 ENHRY, CDR2 SYGVKD. Data came from immunoSEQ multiplex PCR; TCRdb stores just in-frame clones and leaves some out. The sample includes some 130,000 clones, around four fifths of them seen just once. Study-level points and caveats: TCR sequences were mostly rare, though some public TCRs occurred in many donors. Cytomegalovirus status was reportedly diagnosed by the classifier with high specificity and sensitivity. The tendency of first-cohort TCR clusters to co-occur in the 100 to 150 validation repertoires was identified by a subsequent analysis.

This chain joins TRBV10-3 and TRBJ1-3; D is ambiguous. The origin of this receptor is a woman aged 25 to 45 in good health and CMV-seronegative. The sample consisted of PBMCs. As DNA, the CDR3 is TGTGCCATCAGTGACGGGAGCTCTGGAAACACCATATATTTT. As protein: CAISDGSSGNTIYF.